The entry below describes one T cell receptor (beta chain). This record belongs to a study of identical twins. The V gene's germline CDR1 is SNHLY and CDR2 FYNNEI. The CDR3 totals 12 residues. V lost 8 bases to trimming and J lost 5 bases, with 12 bases between them. MiXCR, run by TCRdb on the 5' RACE reads, gives a single entry per CDR3 protein. The sample has a few hundred thousand distinct CDR3 sequences, just under 10% seen once. The data also belong to a second study, concerning yellow fever vaccine responses in identical twins.

Sequencing input: PBMCs. The chain employs TRBV2 and TRBJ1-2; D is perhaps TRBD1 (5 bases). This clonotype was sampled from a woman between 18 and 30 years old in good health. Here the CDR3 reads CASPGARYGYTF. The CDR3 coding sequence is TGTGCCAGCCCCGGGGCGCGGTATGGCTACACCTTC.